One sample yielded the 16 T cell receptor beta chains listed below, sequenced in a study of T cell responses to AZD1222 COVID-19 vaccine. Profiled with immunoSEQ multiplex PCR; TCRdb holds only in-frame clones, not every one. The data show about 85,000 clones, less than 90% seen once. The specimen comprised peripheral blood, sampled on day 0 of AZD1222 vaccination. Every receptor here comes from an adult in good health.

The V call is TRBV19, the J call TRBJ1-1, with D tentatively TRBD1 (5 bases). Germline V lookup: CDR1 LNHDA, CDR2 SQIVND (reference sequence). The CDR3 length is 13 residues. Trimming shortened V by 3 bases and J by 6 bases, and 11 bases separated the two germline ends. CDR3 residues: CASSIPWGAEAFF. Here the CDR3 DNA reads TGTGCCAGTAGTATCCCCTGGGGCGCTGAAGCTTTCTTT.

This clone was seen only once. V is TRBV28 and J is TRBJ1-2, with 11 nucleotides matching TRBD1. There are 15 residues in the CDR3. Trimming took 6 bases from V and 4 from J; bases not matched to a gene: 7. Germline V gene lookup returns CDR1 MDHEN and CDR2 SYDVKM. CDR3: CASRLPGQGVYGYTF. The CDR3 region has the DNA TGTGCCAGCAGGCTTCCGGGACAGGGGGTCTATGGCTACACCTTC.

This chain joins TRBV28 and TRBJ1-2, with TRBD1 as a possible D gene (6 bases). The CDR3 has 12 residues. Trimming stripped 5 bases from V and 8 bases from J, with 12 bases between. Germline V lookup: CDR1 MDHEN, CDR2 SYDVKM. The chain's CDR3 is CASSGTGRGYTF. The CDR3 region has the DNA TGTGCCAGCAGTGGTACAGGGAGGGGCTACACCTTC.

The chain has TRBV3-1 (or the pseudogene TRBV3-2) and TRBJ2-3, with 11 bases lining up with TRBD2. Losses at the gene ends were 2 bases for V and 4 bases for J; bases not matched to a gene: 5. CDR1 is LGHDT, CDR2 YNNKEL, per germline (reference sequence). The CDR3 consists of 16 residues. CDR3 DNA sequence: TGTGCCAGCAGCCAAATACTAGCGGGGGCATCAGATACGCAGTATTTT. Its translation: CASSQILAGASDTQYF.

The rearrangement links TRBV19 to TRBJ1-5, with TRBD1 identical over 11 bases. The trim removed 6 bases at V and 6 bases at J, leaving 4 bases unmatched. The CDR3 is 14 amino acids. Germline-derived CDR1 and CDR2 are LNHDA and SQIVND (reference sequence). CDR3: CASSGQGAIQPQHF. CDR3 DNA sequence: TGTGCCAGTAGCGGACAGGGGGCCATTCAGCCCCAGCATTTT.

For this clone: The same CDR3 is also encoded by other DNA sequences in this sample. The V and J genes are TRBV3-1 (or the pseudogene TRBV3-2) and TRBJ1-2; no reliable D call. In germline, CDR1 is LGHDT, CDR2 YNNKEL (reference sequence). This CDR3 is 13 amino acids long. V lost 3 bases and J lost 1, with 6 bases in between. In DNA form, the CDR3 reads TGTGCCAGCAGCCAGGCAGGTAACTATGGCTACACCTTC. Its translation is CASSQAGNYGYTF.

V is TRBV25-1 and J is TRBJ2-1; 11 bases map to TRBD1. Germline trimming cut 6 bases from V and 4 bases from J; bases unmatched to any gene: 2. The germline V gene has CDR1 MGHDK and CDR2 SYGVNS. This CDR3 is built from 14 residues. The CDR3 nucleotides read TGTGCCAGCAGGGGACAGGGGGGATACAATGAGCAGTTCTTC. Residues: CASRGQGGYNEQFF.

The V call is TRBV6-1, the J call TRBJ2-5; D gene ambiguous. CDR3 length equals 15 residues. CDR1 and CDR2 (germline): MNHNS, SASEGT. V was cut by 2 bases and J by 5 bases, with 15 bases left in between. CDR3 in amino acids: CASSESSPLGETQYF. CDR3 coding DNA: TGTGCCAGCAGTGAAAGTTCTCCTCTGGGCGAGACCCAGTACTTC.

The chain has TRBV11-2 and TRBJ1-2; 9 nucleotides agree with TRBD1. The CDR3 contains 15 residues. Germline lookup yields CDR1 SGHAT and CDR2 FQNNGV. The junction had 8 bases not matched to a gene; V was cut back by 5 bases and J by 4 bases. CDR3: CASSRTGDGGYGYTF. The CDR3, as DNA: TGTGCCAGCAGCAGGACAGGGGACGGGGGCTATGGCTACACCTTC.

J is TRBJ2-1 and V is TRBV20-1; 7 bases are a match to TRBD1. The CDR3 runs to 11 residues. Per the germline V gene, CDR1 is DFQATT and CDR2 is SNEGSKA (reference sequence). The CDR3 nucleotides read TGCAGGCCGGGACAGTACAATGAGCAGTTCTTC. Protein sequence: CRPGQYNEQFF.

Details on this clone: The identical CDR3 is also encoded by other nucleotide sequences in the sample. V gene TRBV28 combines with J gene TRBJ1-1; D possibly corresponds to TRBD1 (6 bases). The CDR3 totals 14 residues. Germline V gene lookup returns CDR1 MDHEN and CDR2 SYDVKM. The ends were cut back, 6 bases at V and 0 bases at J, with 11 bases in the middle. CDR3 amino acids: CASRLRTVNTEAFF. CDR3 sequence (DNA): TGTGCCAGCAGACTACGGACAGTGAACACTGAAGCTTTCTTT.

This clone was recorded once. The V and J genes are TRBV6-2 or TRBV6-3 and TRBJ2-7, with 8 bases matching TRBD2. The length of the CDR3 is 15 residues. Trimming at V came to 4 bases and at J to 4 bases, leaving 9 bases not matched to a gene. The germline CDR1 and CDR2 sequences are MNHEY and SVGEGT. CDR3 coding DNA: TGTGCCAGCAGTTCAATAGCGGGAAGGGGGTACGAGCAGTACTTC. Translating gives CASSSIAGRGYEQYF.

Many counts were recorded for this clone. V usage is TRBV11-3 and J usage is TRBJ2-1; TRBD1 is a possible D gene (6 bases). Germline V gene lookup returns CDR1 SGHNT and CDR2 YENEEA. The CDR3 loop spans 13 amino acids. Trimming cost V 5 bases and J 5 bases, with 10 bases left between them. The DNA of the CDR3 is TGTGCCAGCAGCCGCCGGGACAACAATGAGCAGTTCTTC. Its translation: CASSRRDNNEQFF.

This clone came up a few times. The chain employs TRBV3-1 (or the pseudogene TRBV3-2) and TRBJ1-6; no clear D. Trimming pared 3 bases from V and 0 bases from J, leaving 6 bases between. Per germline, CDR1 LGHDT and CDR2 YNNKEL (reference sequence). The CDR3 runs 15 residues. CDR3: CASSHGGSYNSPLHF. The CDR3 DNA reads TGTGCCAGCAGCCACGGAGGCTCCTATAATTCACCCCTCCACTTT.

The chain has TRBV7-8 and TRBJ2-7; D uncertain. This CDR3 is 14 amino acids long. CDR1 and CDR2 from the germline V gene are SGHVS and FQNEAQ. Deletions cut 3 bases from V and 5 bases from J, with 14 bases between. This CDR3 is CASSFSGRYHEQYF. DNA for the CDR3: TGTGCCAGCAGCTTTAGTGGCAGATACCACGAGCAGTACTTC. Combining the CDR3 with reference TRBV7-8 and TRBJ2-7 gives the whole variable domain GAGVSQSPRYKVAKRGQDVALRCDPISGHVSLFWYQQALGQGPEFLTYFQNEAQLDKSGLPSDRFFAERPEGSVSTLKIQRTQQEDSAVYLCASSFSGRYHEQYFGPGTRLTVT.

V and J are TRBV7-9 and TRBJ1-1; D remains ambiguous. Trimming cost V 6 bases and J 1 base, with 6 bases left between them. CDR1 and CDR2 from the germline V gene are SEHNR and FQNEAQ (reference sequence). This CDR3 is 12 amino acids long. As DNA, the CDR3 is TGTGCCAGCAGGAGAGAGAACACTGAAGCTTTCTTT. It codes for CASRRENTEAFF. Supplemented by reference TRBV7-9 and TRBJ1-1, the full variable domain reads DTGVSQNPRHKITKRGQNVTFRCDPISEHNRLYWYRQTLGQGPEFLTYFQNEAQLEKSRLLSDRFSAERPKGSFSTLEIQRTEQGDSAMYLCASRRENTEAFFGQGTRLTVV.